Listed below are T cell receptor beta chains from one sample, sequenced in a study of CXCR3-negative and CXCR3-positive naive CD8 T cells. TCRdb reprocessed the 5' RACE reads and stores each CDR3 protein as one record, lacking DNA. The ten most abundant clones cover roughly a quarter of a sample with about 57,000 distinct CDR3 sequences. The sample taken for sequencing was memory CD8+ T cells from blood. These receptors were collected from a human donor in good health. Some clones in this sample may be carry-over from other donors' samples. Each CDR3 is given with its conserved first and last residue. The order of the fields is clone size, V gene, J gene, CDR3 protein. Clone sizes are given selectively: once, few, many, or a class where the clone is expanded.

clone_size: NA; v_call: TRBV10-3; j_call: TRBJ2-7; cdr3_aa: CAISEGKLSYEQYF
clone_size: NA; v_call: TRBV7-9; j_call: TRBJ2-1; cdr3_aa: CASSSPGSGSYNEQFF
clone_size: NA; v_call: TRBV15; j_call: TRBJ2-1; cdr3_aa: CATSGGLGDEQFF
clone_size: NA; v_call: TRBV29-1; j_call: TRBJ2-7; cdr3_aa: CSVAITGSDEQYF
clone_size: NA; v_call: TRBV21-1; j_call: TRBJ2-7; cdr3_aa: CASSTEAGTSSYEQYF
clone_size: NA; v_call: TRBV20-1; j_call: TRBJ2-5; cdr3_aa: CSARDPGQIETQYF
clone_size: NA; v_call: TRBV20-1; j_call: TRBJ1-5; cdr3_aa: CRRVLNQPQHF
clone_size: NA; v_call: TRBV28; j_call: TRBJ2-2; cdr3_aa: CASSGTDRWNTGELFF
clone_size: NA; v_call: TRBV20-1; j_call: TRBJ1-3; cdr3_aa: CSAPQGISGNTIYF
clone_size: NA; v_call: TRBV20-1; j_call: TRBJ2-7; cdr3_aa: CSAVHERGIYEQYF
clone_size: NA; v_call: TRBV5-1; j_call: TRBJ2-7; cdr3_aa: CASSLGQGNPYEQYF
clone_size: NA; v_call: TRBV7-9; j_call: TRBJ1-2; cdr3_aa: CASSLGLEGGYTF
clone_size: NA; v_call: TRBV12-5; j_call: TRBJ1-2; cdr3_aa: CASGPQGAGANYGYTF
clone_size: NA; v_call: TRBV28; j_call: TRBJ2-7; cdr3_aa: CASSLQRRVYEQYF
clone_size: NA; v_call: TRBV6-5; j_call: TRBJ2-2; cdr3_aa: CASSFIWGAAGELFF
clone_size: NA; v_call: TRBV28; j_call: TRBJ1-1; cdr3_aa: CASSIQPSIPRDAFF
clone_size: NA; v_call: TRBV2; j_call: TRBJ1-6; cdr3_aa: CASSERGPTNSPLHF
clone_size: NA; v_call: TRBV29-1; j_call: TRBJ2-1; cdr3_aa: CSVPGTSGSYNEQFF
clone_size: NA; v_call: TRBV5-4; j_call: TRBJ1-2; cdr3_aa: CASSPNPKDRVEGYTF
clone_size: NA; v_call: TRBV25-1; j_call: TRBJ1-2; cdr3_aa: CASSIGQNGYTF
clone_size: NA; v_call: TRBV5-1; j_call: TRBJ1-5; cdr3_aa: CASSLEPLYSNQPQHF
clone_size: NA; v_call: TRBV29-1; j_call: TRBJ2-2; cdr3_aa: CSVPEPNTGELFF
clone_size: NA; v_call: TRBV4-3; j_call: TRBJ2-7; cdr3_aa: CASSQDQGSYEQYF
clone_size: NA; v_call: TRBV29-1; j_call: TRBJ2-4; cdr3_aa: CSVVEENIKYF
clone_size: NA; v_call: TRBV12-3/TRBV12-4; j_call: TRBJ1-1; cdr3_aa: CASSFSRAEAFF
clone_size: NA; v_call: TRBV28; j_call: TRBJ2-7; cdr3_aa: CASSLVQEGTSYEQYF
clone_size: NA; v_call: TRBV28; j_call: TRBJ2-2; cdr3_aa: CASWGQDTGELFF
clone_size: NA; v_call: TRBV2; j_call: TRBJ2-1; cdr3_aa: CASSIRSPGTIPSSYNEQFF
clone_size: NA; v_call: TRBV13; j_call: TRBJ2-2; cdr3_aa: CASSPALGQGLDGELFF
clone_size: NA; v_call: TRBV29-1; j_call: TRBJ2-5; cdr3_aa: CSVESGITETQYF
clone_size: NA; v_call: TRBV10-3; j_call: TRBJ1-5; cdr3_aa: CAISESNQGDYSNQPQHF
clone_size: NA; v_call: TRBV4-1; j_call: TRBJ2-3; cdr3_aa: CASSQEGTDTQYF
clone_size: NA; v_call: TRBV20-1; j_call: TRBJ1-5; cdr3_aa: CSARDSNQPQHF
clone_size: NA; v_call: TRBV21-1; j_call: TRBJ1-3; cdr3_aa: CASVDRGHEGNTIYF
clone_size: NA; v_call: TRBV6-4; j_call: TRBJ2-1; cdr3_aa: CASSDSGGLFPYNEQFF
clone_size: NA; v_call: TRBV9; j_call: TRBJ2-7; cdr3_aa: CASSEGQGMVYEQYF
clone_size: medium-sized; v_call: TRBV20-1; j_call: TRBJ1-5; cdr3_aa: CSARDLEGHQPQHF
clone_size: NA; v_call: TRBV10-3; j_call: TRBJ2-3; cdr3_aa: CAISESRTTSTDTQYF
clone_size: NA; v_call: TRBV29-1; j_call: TRBJ1-2; cdr3_aa: CSALGQDQSNTF
clone_size: NA; v_call: TRBV24-1; j_call: TRBJ2-5; cdr3_aa: CATSDRTLTDSLETQYF
clone_size: medium-sized; v_call: TRBV10-3; j_call: TRBJ2-7; cdr3_aa: CAISESREGHEQYF
clone_size: NA; v_call: TRBV7-9; j_call: TRBJ1-1; cdr3_aa: CASSLFSQDTEAFF
clone_size: NA; v_call: TRBV5-6; j_call: TRBJ2-7; cdr3_aa: CASSPRTAYPYEQYF
clone_size: NA; v_call: TRBV5-6; j_call: TRBJ2-2; cdr3_aa: CASSLRELELFF
clone_size: NA; v_call: TRBV12-3/TRBV12-4; j_call: TRBJ1-2; cdr3_aa: CASRSTANYGYTF
clone_size: NA; v_call: TRBV28; j_call: TRBJ2-2; cdr3_aa: CASSFSRGAGTGELFF
clone_size: NA; v_call: TRBV20-1; j_call: TRBJ1-1; cdr3_aa: CSARARESGEAFF
clone_size: NA; v_call: TRBV4-3; j_call: TRBJ2-7; cdr3_aa: CASSQDYNTYEQYF
clone_size: NA; v_call: TRBV29-1; j_call: TRBJ1-1; cdr3_aa: CSVAGSTEAFF
clone_size: NA; v_call: TRBV6-1; j_call: TRBJ1-3; cdr3_aa: CASSDGVSGNTIYF
clone_size: NA; v_call: TRBV7-2; j_call: TRBJ1-1; cdr3_aa: CASSLGQGWAEAFF